Each of the 27 T cell receptor beta chains below was sequenced from the same sample in a study of shared clonotypes between healthy human individuals. TCRdb's copy holds only in-frame clones and misses some; the assay was immunoSEQ multiplex PCR. The table has 180,000 or so clones, around 93% seen once. Source material: naive CD4+ T cells sorted from blood. Subset denoted: CD45RA+ positively selected. Receptors originate from a woman in her thirties in good health.

The chain employs TRBV5-8 and TRBJ2-7, with TRBD1 identical over 7 bases. Germline trimming cut 0 bases from V and 2 bases from J; bases unmatched to any gene: 8. CDR3 length: 16 amino acids. The germline V gene has CDR1 SGHTS and CDR2 YDEGEE. CDR3 DNA sequence: TGTGCCAGCAGCTTGGGACAGGGAAATATCCCCTACGAGCAGTACTTC. This gives the protein CASSLGQGNIPYEQYF.

This chain uses TRBV18 with TRBJ2-2, with TRBD2 identical over 10 bases. The CDR3 is made up of 16 amino acids. With 3 bases clipped from V and 2 bases from J, the junction kept 3 bases outside the gene matches. Germline V gene sequence: CDR1 KGHSH, CDR2 LQKENI. The CDR3 loop reads CASSPLAGANTGELFF. The CDR3, as DNA: TGTGCCAGCTCACCCCTAGCGGGGGCAAACACCGGGGAGCTGTTTTTT.

The CDR3: CASSRMGTESYEQYF. The CDR3 DNA is TGTGCCAGCAGCCGTATGGGGACTGAATCCTACGAGCAGTACTTC. The chain has TRBV11-3 and TRBJ2-5; possibly TRBD2 for D (6 bases). The J call is doubtful: the DNA matches TRBJ2-7 better. This CDR3 is 15 amino acids long. Germline V lookup: CDR1 SGHNT, CDR2 YENEEA.

This CDR3 is CASSLGLSYNEQFF. CDR3 nucleotides: TGTGCCAGCAGCTTAGGACTGTCCTACAATGAGCAGTTCTTC. This chain joins TRBV7-7 and TRBJ2-1; no clear D gene. This CDR3 is 14 amino acids long. Germline V gives CDR1 SSHAT, CDR2 FNYEAQ (reference sequence). Trimming removed 1 base from V and 1 base from J, with 5 bases in between.

This clone was counted a single time. The CDR3 sequence: CASSDSRVRAFF. DNA of the CDR3: TGTGCCAGCAGTGACTCGAGGGTTCGAGCTTTCTTT. This chain uses TRBV6-4 with TRBJ1-1; D remains unclear. V gave up 0 bases and J gave up 10 bases, with 9 bases separating them. The CDR3 length is 12 residues. Germline CDR1 MRHNA, CDR2 SNTAGT.

V is TRBV5-4 and J is TRBJ1-5; D is unresolved. The V end lost 0 bases, the J end lost 4 bases, and 5 bases lay between the germline ends. Germline V gene data show CDR1 as SGHNT and CDR2 as YYREEE (reference sequence). CDR3 length equals 13 residues. CDR3 DNA sequence: TGTGCCAGCAGCTTGGTGCCAAATCAGCCCCAGCATTTT. It specifies CASSLVPNQPQHF.

This rearrangement joins TRBV18 to TRBJ2-7; 10 bases are a match to TRBD1. V lost 5 bases and J lost 6; bases outside the gene matches: 10. CDR3 size: 15 residues. The V gene's germline CDR1 is KGHSH and CDR2 LQKENI. The CDR3 is CASSIRQGAKSEQYF. The CDR3 bases are TGTGCCAGCTCAATACGACAGGGGGCTAAGAGCGAGCAGTACTTC. The complete variable domain, with remaining parts taken from reference TRBV18 and TRBJ2-7, reads NAGVMQNPRHLVRRRGQEARLRCSPMKGHSHVYWYRQLPEEGLKFMVYLQKENIIDESGMPKERFSAEFPKEGPSILRIQQVVRGDSAAYFCASSIRQGAKSEQYFGPGTRLTVT.

V usage is TRBV2 and J usage is TRBJ1-1, with 7 positions matching TRBD1. J was trimmed by 0 bases and V by 1 base; bases with no gene match: 5. This CDR3 has 16 residues. The germline CDR1 and CDR2 sequences are SNHLY and FYNNEI. CDR3 DNA sequence: TGTGCCAGCAGTGAAGGCGAGGGACAGCTGAACACTGAAGCTTTCTTT. Its translation is CASSEGEGQLNTEAFF.

This rearrangement joins TRBV4-1 to TRBJ2-5, with D perhaps given as TRBD1 or TRBD2 (5 bases each). The V gene lost 1 base and the J gene lost 5 bases, with 17 bases spanning the gap. The CDR3 runs to 16 residues. The V gene's germline CDR1 is MGHRA and CDR2 YSYEKL. The CDR3 here is CASSQVGDELGETQYF. CDR3 DNA: TGCGCCAGCAGCCAAGTGGGGGACGAATTAGGGGAGACCCAGTACTTC.

This sequence joins TRBV28 and TRBJ2-1; D remains ambiguous. Trimming cost V 5 bases and J 7 bases, with 18 bases left between them. This CDR3 is 15 amino acids long. The germline V gene encodes CDR1 MDHEN and CDR2 SYDVKM. This chain's CDR3 is CASSQTPPPRNEQFF. CDR3 sequence (DNA): TGTGCCAGCAGTCAAACTCCACCCCCCCGGAATGAGCAGTTCTTC.

The chain recombines TRBV10-2 with TRBJ1-1; no definite D call. Germline V gene sequence: CDR1 WSHSY, CDR2 SAAADI. The CDR3 has 13 residues. Trimming took 1 base from V and 4 from J, leaving 7 bases between them. This chain's CDR3 is CASSELGSTEAFF. CDR3 nucleotide sequence: TGCGCCAGCAGTGAGTTGGGGAGCACTGAAGCTTTCTTT.

This clone was seen only a few times. The V gene is TRBV4-1, the J gene TRBJ2-7; possible D gene TRBD1, 6 bases. The CDR3 spans 16 residues. Germline V gene sequence: CDR1 MGHRA, CDR2 YSYEKL. The ends were cut back, 0 bases at V and 2 bases at J, with 14 bases in the middle. CDR3 sequence (DNA): TGCGCCAGCAGCCAAGAGCGCCCGGACAGAACCTACGAGCAGTACTTC. Translated: CASSQERPDRTYEQYF.

This clone showed up just once. The gene calls are TRBV7-8 and TRBJ1-1, with TRBD1 matching 7 bases. The CDR3 loop spans 13 amino acids. Germline V gene data show CDR1 as SGHVS and CDR2 as FQNEAQ. The J segment lost 11 bases and the V segment lost 5 bases, leaving 11 bases of the junction unmatched. The CDR3, as DNA: TGTGCCAGCAGCCCAGTAGTTGGGACAGCGGCTTTCTTT. Its translation: CASSPVVGTAAFF. Looking up the rest from reference TRBV7-8 and TRBJ1-1 gives the full variable domain: GAGVSQSPRYKVAKRGQDVALRCDPISGHVSLFWYQQALGQGPEFLTYFQNEAQLDKSGLPSDRFFAERPEGSVSTLKIQRTQQEDSAVYLCASSPVVGTAAFFGQGTRLTVV.

The gene calls are TRBV28 and TRBJ1-5; no reliable D call. With 6 bases removed from V and 0 bases from J, the gap between germline ends came to 12 bases. CDR1 and CDR2 (germline): MDHEN, SYDVKM. This CDR3 has 15 amino acids. This chain's CDR3 is CASSSAGLSNQPQHF. CDR3 sequence (DNA): TGTGCCAGCAGCTCCGCAGGACTTAGCAATCAGCCCCAGCATTTT.

This clone came up once. The J gene is TRBJ2-7, the V gene TRBV5-1, with TRBD2 identical over 7 bases. V gave up 3 bases and J gave up 3 bases; unmatched junction bases: 12. The germline V gene encodes CDR1 SGHRS and CDR2 YFSETQ. The CDR3 spans 16 residues. The CDR3 loop is CASSSRAGTTNYEQYF. In nucleotides, the CDR3 is TGCGCCAGCAGCTCGAGGGCCGGGACTACCAACTACGAGCAGTACTTC.

The rearrangement joins TRBV2 to TRBJ2-5, with 11 bases aligning to TRBD2. The J call may be faulty, since TRBJ2-7 better matches the DNA end. Germline V gene lookup returns CDR1 SNHLY and CDR2 FYNNEI. The CDR3 totals 16 residues. CDR3 region: CASSGTGTSGSYEQYF. Written as DNA, the CDR3 is TGTGCCAGCAGTGGAACCGGGACTAGCGGCTCCTACGAGCAGTACTTC.

This chain connects TRBV28 to TRBJ2-3; 14 bases line up with TRBD2. J lost 1 base, V lost 2 bases, and 8 bases had no gene match. The CDR3 runs 19 residues. Germline loops: CDR1 MDHEN, CDR2 SYDVKM. The CDR3 DNA reads TGTGCCAGCAGTTTACCGGGACTAGCGGGGGTGACACGCACAGATACGCAGTATTTT. Amino acid sequence: CASSLPGLAGVTRTDTQYF.

This chain uses TRBV5-6 with TRBJ2-5; D unresolved. There are 12 residues in the CDR3. Looked up from germline, CDR1 is SGHDT and CDR2 is YYEEEE. V lost 1 base and J lost 3, with 4 bases in between. CDR3 DNA sequence: TGTGCCAGCAGCTTGTGGGAAGAGACCCAGTACTTC. It translates to CASSLWEETQYF. The full variable domain, completed using reference TRBV5-6 and TRBJ2-5, is DAGVTQSPTHLIKTRGQQVTLRCSPKSGHDTVSWYQQALGQGPQFIFQYYEEEERQRGNFPDRFSGHQFPNYSSELNVNALLLGDSALYLCASSLWEETQYFGPGTRLLVL.

The J gene is TRBJ2-5, the V gene TRBV28, with TRBD2 as a possible D gene (6 bases). The ends were cut back, 9 bases at V and 3 bases at J, with 14 bases in the middle. This CDR3 comprises 13 residues. CDR1 MDHEN and CDR2 SYDVKM come from the germline V gene. CDR3 in DNA: TGTGCCAGTCGGGAGAGCGCCGAAGAGACCCAGTACTTC. Translated, it gives CASRESAEETQYF. Filled out from reference TRBV28 and TRBJ2-5, the complete variable domain reads DVKVTQSSRYLVKRTGEKVFLECVQDMDHENMFWYRQDPGLGLRLIYFSYDVKMKEKGDIPEGYSVSREKKERFSLILESASTNQTSMYLCASRESAEETQYFGPGTRLLVL.

The chain is built from TRBV5-1 and TRBJ2-7; 7 bases match TRBD1. CDR1 and CDR2 from the germline V gene are SGHRS and YFSETQ. The CDR3 runs to 14 residues. The V and J ends lost 0 bases and 4 bases, in that order; junction bases with no gene match: 4. CDR3 nucleotide sequence: TGCGCCAGCAGCTTGGGACAGGGTTTTTACGAGCAGTACTTC. Residues: CASSLGQGFYEQYF.

The rearrangement joins TRBV10-3 to TRBJ2-3; weak D call: TRBD2 (5 bases). The germline CDR1 and CDR2 sequences are ENHRY and SYGVKD. The germline V and J ends were trimmed by 6 bases and 0 bases, with 10 bases remaining between them. CDR3 length equals 14 residues. The CDR3 loop is CAIRDGVSTDTQYF. CDR3 nucleotide sequence: TGTGCCATCAGGGACGGGGTTAGCACAGATACGCAGTATTTT.

The V gene is TRBV7-2, the J gene TRBJ2-7; TRBD2 matches 7 bases. With 1 base clipped from V and 5 bases from J, the junction kept 5 bases outside the gene matches. There are 14 residues in the CDR3. Per germline, CDR1 SGHTA and CDR2 FQGNSA. The CDR3 loop is CASSLGRGSHEQYF. In nucleotides, the CDR3 is TGTGCCAGCAGCTTAGGTCGCGGGAGCCACGAGCAGTACTTC.

The chain combines TRBV7-9 with TRBJ2-7, with a weak D call TRBD1 (6 bases). The V end lost 5 bases, the J end lost 3 bases, and 26 bases lay between the germline ends. CDR1 is SEHNR and CDR2 is FQNEAQ in the germline V gene (reference sequence). CDR3 length: 18 amino acids. This chain's CDR3 is CASSLYRDGWPKIYEQYF. The CDR3 DNA follows: TGTGCCAGCAGCCTATACAGGGATGGATGGCCTAAAATCTACGAGCAGTACTTC.

This chain links TRBV15 with TRBJ2-5; D gene ambiguous. V shed 5 bases and J shed 4 bases, with 23 bases lying between them. This CDR3 has 17 residues. The germline V gene encodes CDR1 LNHNV and CDR2 YYDKDF (reference sequence). The CDR3 sequence is CATSAISRLDVLETQYF. DNA of the CDR3: TGTGCCACCAGCGCTATAAGTAGGCTAGACGTTCTAGAGACCCAGTACTTC.

The chain is built from TRBV6-4 and TRBJ1-3; 9 nucleotides line up with TRBD1. The CDR3 contains 15 residues. V lost 7 bases, J lost 0 bases, and 4 bases stayed unmatched. Per germline, CDR1 MRHNA and CDR2 SNTAGT. In DNA form, the CDR3 reads TGTGCCAGCAAGGACAGGGGTAACTCTGGAAACACCATATATTTT. The encoded protein is CASKDRGNSGNTIYF.

The J gene is TRBJ1-1, the V gene TRBV7-9, with D perhaps TRBD1 (5 bases). Trimming took off 5 bases at V and 4 bases at J, with 17 bases between the two ends. CDR1 and CDR2 from the germline V gene are SEHNR and FQNEAQ (reference sequence). CDR3 size: 15 residues. The CDR3, as DNA: TGTGCCAGCAGCCAGAAAGGTACAGGAATCACTGAAGCTTTCTTT. This translates into CASSQKGTGITEAFF.

The chain recombines TRBV7-2 with TRBJ2-4; 9 bases line up with TRBD2. CDR3 length equals 13 residues. The V segment lost 7 bases and the J segment 7 bases; nucleotides outside the gene matches: 5. CDR1 SGHTA and CDR2 FQGNSA come from the germline V gene. The chain's CDR3 is CASTAGGRNIQYF. The CDR3 region has the DNA TGTGCCAGCACTGCGGGAGGGAGGAACATTCAGTACTTC.